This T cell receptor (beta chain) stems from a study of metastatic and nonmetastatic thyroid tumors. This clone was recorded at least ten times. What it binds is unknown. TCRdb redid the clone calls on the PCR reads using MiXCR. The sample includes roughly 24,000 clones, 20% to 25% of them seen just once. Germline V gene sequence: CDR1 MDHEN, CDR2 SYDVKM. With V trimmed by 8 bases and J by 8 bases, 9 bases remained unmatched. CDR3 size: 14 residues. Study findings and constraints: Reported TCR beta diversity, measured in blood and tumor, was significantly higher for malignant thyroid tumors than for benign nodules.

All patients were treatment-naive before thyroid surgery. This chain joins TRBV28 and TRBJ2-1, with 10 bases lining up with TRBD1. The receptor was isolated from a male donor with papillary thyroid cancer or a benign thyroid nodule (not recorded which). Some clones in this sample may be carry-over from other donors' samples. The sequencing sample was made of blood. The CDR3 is CASHSTGGKDEQFF. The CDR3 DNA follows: TGTGCCAGCCACTCGACAGGGGGCAAGGATGAGCAGTTCTTC. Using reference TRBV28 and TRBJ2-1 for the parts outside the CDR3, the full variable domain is DVKVTQSSRYLVKRTGEKVFLECVQDMDHENMFWYRQDPGLGLRLIYFSYDVKMKEKGDIPEGYSVSREKKERFSLILESASTNQTSMYLCASHSTGGKDEQFFGPGTRLTVL.